Below, 31 T cell receptor beta chains from the same sample are listed, as sequenced in a study of regulatory T cells in long-lasting Graves disease. Time point indicated: persistent/refractory GD, antithyroid drugs over 5 years with positive TRAb. The TCR library used RNA extracted from PBMCs. Relying on iRepertoire HTBI primers and Arm-PCR of CDR3 regions, the team built TCR beta libraries. TCRdb re-analysed the multiplex PCR reads in MiXCR, keeping a single row per CDR3 protein. The sample records roughly 400,000 distinct CDR3 sequences, around 20% being singletons. Sequenced material: peripheral blood mononuclear cells (PBMCs), taken when the disease was refractory, from a patient treated with antithyroid drugs. The receptors were gathered from a female donor with Graves disease.

At least ten counts were recorded for this clonotype. CDR3 protein: CASSVDRGETQYF. DNA for the CDR3: TGTGCCAGCAGCGTCGACCGAGGGGAGACCCAGTACTTC. The genes are TRBV7-2 and TRBJ2-5; the D gene is possibly TRBD2 (5 bases). Looked up from germline, CDR1 is SGHTA and CDR2 is FQGNSA. Trimming cost V 5 bases and J 5 bases, with 12 bases left between them. The CDR3 spans 13 residues.

The J gene is TRBJ2-2, the V gene TRBV19; D is uncertain. Germline values: CDR1 LNHDA, CDR2 SQIVND (reference sequence). With 2 bases removed from V and 7 bases from J, the gap between germline ends came to 14 bases. The CDR3 is 15 residues long. The CDR3 nucleotides read TGTGCCAGTAGTATATTTTCCAGGTCGAGCGGGGAGCTGTTTTTT. Translating gives CASSIFSRSSGELFF.

There are many counts of this clonotype. The CDR3 sequence: CASSPQDRVRGYTF. CDR3 coding DNA: TGTGCCAGCAGTCCCCAGGACAGGGTACGGGGCTACACCTTC. The V and J genes are TRBV28 and TRBJ1-2; 8 bases fit TRBD1. After removal of 5 bases from V and 8 bases from J, the junction contained 10 bases not matched to a gene. Germline V gene sequence: CDR1 MDHEN, CDR2 SYDVKM. The CDR3 has 14 residues.

The sample holds many counts of this clonotype. The V and J genes are TRBV2 and TRBJ1-2, with 8 bases fitting TRBD1. Germline V gene data show CDR1 as SNHLY and CDR2 as FYNNEI. The CDR3 is made up of 16 amino acids. After removal of 5 bases from V and 3 bases from J, the junction contained 11 bases not matched to a gene. CDR3 coding DNA: TGTGCCAGCAGTCCGGGACAGGTGGGAGGGTACTATGGCTACACCTTC. Its translation: CASSPGQVGGYYGYTF.

This clonotype appeared many times. The chain combines TRBV11-1 with TRBJ2-7, with a tentative D call TRBD2 (6 bases). Germline values: CDR1 SGHAT, CDR2 FQDESV (reference sequence). The CDR3 sequence is 18 residues long. V lost 1 base to trimming and J lost 0 bases, with 19 bases between them. The CDR3 is CASSLGRKSAGSSYEQYF. CDR3 coding DNA: TGTGCCAGCAGCTTAGGCCGGAAATCAGCGGGCAGCTCCTACGAGCAGTACTTC. Supplemented by reference TRBV11-1 and TRBJ2-7, the full variable domain reads EAEVAQSPRYKITEKSQAVAFWCDPISGHATLYWYRQILGQGPELLVQFQDESVVDDSQLPKDRFSAERLKGVDSTLKIQPAELGDSAMYLCASSLGRKSAGSSYEQYFGPGTRLTVT.

In this sample, this clonotype turned up many times. The chain joins TRBV5-1 to TRBJ2-7, with TRBD2 matching 8 bases. V trimming: 3 bases; J trimming: 2 bases; junction bases outside the gene matches: 4. The CDR3 extends over 14 amino acids. From germline, CDR1 is SGHRS and CDR2 YFSETQ. CDR3 protein: CASSWGLEAYEQYF. The CDR3, as DNA: TGCGCCAGCAGCTGGGGACTAGAGGCCTACGAGCAGTACTTC. Looking up the rest from reference TRBV5-1 and TRBJ2-7 gives the full variable domain: KAGVTQTPRYLIKTRGQQVTLSCSPISGHRSVSWYQQTPGQGLQFLFEYFSETQRNKGNFPGRFSGRQFSNSRSEMNVSTLELGDSALYLCASSWGLEAYEQYFGPGTRLTVT.

The chain recombines TRBV10-3 with TRBJ1-2, with TRBD1 matching 7 bases. The CDR3 totals 13 residues. J gave up 0 bases and V 6 bases, and 1 base lay outside the gene matches. Germline V CDR1 and CDR2: ENHRY, SYGVKD. In nucleotides, the CDR3 is TGTGCCATCAGAGGGGGCTCTAACTATGGCTACACCTTC. Translated: CAIRGGSNYGYTF.

This clonotype was picked up many times. The chain employs TRBV13 and TRBJ2-5; TRBD2 agrees at 9 bases. With 4 bases clipped from V and 5 bases from J, the junction kept 11 bases outside the gene matches. Germline V gene lookup returns CDR1 PRHDT and CDR2 FYEKMQ (reference sequence). This CDR3 region has 16 residues. Here the CDR3 reads CASSYGHSGSWETQYF. CDR3 bases: TGTGCCAGCAGCTACGGACATAGCGGGAGCTGGGAGACCCAGTACTTC.

This clonotype was recorded at least ten times. The chain carries TRBV28 and TRBJ2-3; 9 bases align to TRBD2. Trimming cost V 3 bases and J 3 bases; bases outside gene matches: 1. Per the germline V gene, CDR1 is MDHEN and CDR2 is SYDVKM. The CDR3 covers 14 residues. This CDR3 reads CASSFLAGTDTQYF. The CDR3 coding sequence is TGTGCCAGCAGTTTCCTAGCGGGAACAGATACGCAGTATTTT.

This clonotype has ten or more counts. V gene TRBV12-3 or TRBV12-4 combines with J gene TRBJ1-1; TRBD1 agrees at 10 bases. The CDR3 loop spans 13 amino acids. J gave up 4 bases and V 4 bases, and 0 bases lay outside the gene matches. CDR3 residues: CASSWTGGTEAFF. As DNA, the CDR3 is TGTGCCAGCAGTTGGACAGGGGGCACTGAAGCTTTCTTT.

This clonotype was seen at least ten times. V and J are TRBV2 and TRBJ1-2; D gene uncertain. Germline CDR1 SNHLY, CDR2 FYNNEI. The CDR3 covers 13 residues. The V gene lost 4 bases and the J gene lost 12 bases, with 18 bases spanning the gap. CDR3 amino acids: CASSVVSSDSNTF. The DNA of the CDR3 is TGTGCCAGCAGTGTCGTTTCGTCCGATTCCAACACCTTC.

This clonotype was observed many times. The CDR3 DNA follows: TGCGCCAGCAGCTCCCTGGGACAGGTCGAAATGACGAACACCGGGGAGCTGTTTTTT. Its protein is CASSSLGQVEMTNTGELFF. The V call is TRBV5-1, the J call TRBJ2-2; 8 bases are a match to TRBD1. V was clipped by 3 bases and J by 0 bases; unmatched bases: 13. The CDR3 covers 19 residues. Germline assignment: CDR1 SGHRS and CDR2 YFSETQ.

This clonotype was seen repeatedly, ten times or more. The chain uses TRBV12-3 or TRBV12-4 and TRBJ1-2; weak D call: TRBD1 (6 bases). CDR3 length: 15 amino acids. V was pared by 5 bases and J by 4 bases, with 17 bases between. The CDR3 DNA sequence: TGTGCCAGCAGTCGACAGGCCCGGGGGCTCTATGGCTACACCTTC. Translation: CASSRQARGLYGYTF.

This clonotype turned up a few times. The J gene is TRBJ2-1, the V gene TRBV28, with D possibly matching TRBD1 (8 bases). CDR3 length: 13 residues. The ends were cut back, 11 bases at V and 4 bases at J, with 15 bases in the middle. Germline V gene lookup returns CDR1 MDHEN and CDR2 SYDVKM. CDR3: CAFGQGGYNEQFF. In DNA form, the CDR3 reads TGTGCCTTCGGACAGGGAGGGTACAATGAGCAGTTCTTC.

The V gene is TRBV28, the J gene TRBJ2-1; D is possibly TRBD2 (6 bases). The germline CDR1 and CDR2 sequences are MDHEN and SYDVKM. V was trimmed by 4 bases and J by 5 bases, leaving 15 bases between them. This CDR3 is 15 amino acids long. The CDR3 DNA reads TGTGCCAGCAGTTCGCGGACTATTTCCCACAATGAGCAGTTCTTC. This translates into CASSSRTISHNEQFF.

This clonotype came up many times. The chain is built from TRBV15 and TRBJ1-5; D remains ambiguous. Germline lookup yields CDR1 LNHNV and CDR2 YYDKDF (reference sequence). Trimming took off 4 bases at V and 5 bases at J, with 9 bases between the two ends. The CDR3 spans 13 residues. The CDR3 sequence is CATSMSDHQPQHF. The CDR3 DNA follows: TGTGCCACCAGCATGTCGGACCATCAGCCCCAGCATTTT.

This clonotype was counted ten times or more. The DNA of the CDR3 is TGTGCCAGCAGTTTATCCCTACAAGAGACCCAGTACTTC. Translating gives CASSLSLQETQYF. This chain links TRBV27 with TRBJ2-5; no definite D call. V was cut by 0 bases and J by 2 bases, with 4 bases left in between. Germline CDR1 reads MNHEY; CDR2 reads SMNVEV (reference sequence). The CDR3 has 13 residues.

This clonotype was observed many times. The J gene is TRBJ2-7, the V gene TRBV10-3; TRBD1 agrees at 7 bases. With V trimmed by 6 bases and J by 5 bases, 4 bases remained unmatched. The germline V gene encodes CDR1 ENHRY and CDR2 SYGVKD. The CDR3 is 12 residues long. The CDR3 loop is CAIRGQGDEQYF. The CDR3, as DNA: TGTGCCATCAGGGGGCAGGGGGACGAGCAGTACTTC.

This clonotype showed up just a few times. The rearrangement uses TRBV13 and TRBJ2-2; D possibly corresponds to TRBD2 (6 bases). Per the germline V gene, CDR1 is PRHDT and CDR2 is FYEKMQ (reference sequence). The V gene lost 8 bases and the J gene lost 1 base, with 20 bases spanning the gap. There are 17 residues in the CDR3. DNA for the CDR3: TGTGCCAGCGAGTGGGTTATGGGAGGCCAGAACACCGGGGAGCTGTTTTTT. Its protein product is CASEWVMGGQNTGELFF.

The chain carries TRBV18 and TRBJ1-1; D may be TRBD1 (6 bases). Germline assignment: CDR1 KGHSH and CDR2 LQKENI. The CDR3 covers 15 residues. The V gene lost 6 bases and the J gene lost 2 bases, with 16 bases spanning the gap. For the CDR3, the DNA is TGTGCCAGCTCGCCGACTGTGGGGGCTAACACTGAAGCTTTCTTT. The encoded protein is CASSPTVGANTEAFF.

This clonotype was recorded a few times. The rearrangement uses TRBV20-1 and TRBJ2-7; no clear D. The germline V and J ends were trimmed by 3 bases and 4 bases, with 13 bases remaining between them. The CDR3 totals 13 residues. The germline gives CDR1 DFQATT, CDR2 SNEGSKA (reference sequence). In DNA form, the CDR3 reads TGCAGTGCTAGGAAAGGGAAAGGTTACGAGCAGTACTTC. Its translation is CSARKGKGYEQYF.

The CDR3 region is CASSLQGLAGSYEQYF. The CDR3 region has the DNA TGTGCCAGCAGCCTTCAGGGACTAGCGGGCTCGTACGAGCAGTACTTC. The V call is TRBV7-9, the J call TRBJ2-7; 12 nucleotides match TRBD2. V lost 5 bases and J lost 4; bases outside the gene matches: 9. The germline V gene has CDR1 SEHNR and CDR2 FQNEAQ (reference sequence). The CDR3 totals 16 residues. The full variable domain, with the rest looked up from reference TRBV7-9 and TRBJ2-7, is DTGVSQNPRHKITKRGQNVTFRCDPISEHNRLYWYRQTLGQGPEFLTYFQNEAQLEKSRLLSDRFSAERPKGSFSTLEIQRTEQGDSAMYLCASSLQGLAGSYEQYFGPGTRLTVT.

A few counts support this clonotype. The rearrangement joins TRBV28 to TRBJ2-1, with D unresolved. Trimming took 6 bases from V and 6 from J, leaving 15 bases between them. The CDR3 consists of 14 residues. Per germline, CDR1 MDHEN and CDR2 SYDVKM. The CDR3 loop is CASRNRWGFNEQFF. CDR3 coding DNA: TGTGCCAGCAGGAATAGATGGGGTTTCAATGAGCAGTTCTTC. Drawing the rest from reference TRBV28 and TRBJ2-1, the complete variable domain is DVKVTQSSRYLVKRTGEKVFLECVQDMDHENMFWYRQDPGLGLRLIYFSYDVKMKEKGDIPEGYSVSREKKERFSLILESASTNQTSMYLCASRNRWGFNEQFFGPGTRLTVL.

This clonotype was observed many times. J is TRBJ2-7 and V is TRBV2; no firm D call. Trimming took off 1 base at V and 0 bases at J, with 10 bases between the two ends. Per germline, CDR1 SNHLY and CDR2 FYNNEI. This CDR3 is built from 15 residues. The CDR3 loop is CASSEGATSSYEQYF. CDR3 bases: TGTGCCAGCAGTGAAGGGGCTACAAGCTCCTACGAGCAGTACTTC.

This clonotype occurred a few times. The CDR3 spells CASSRLDEQPQHF. The CDR3 DNA reads as TGTGCCAGCAGCAGACTCGATGAACAGCCCCAGCATTTT. The chain combines TRBV6-1 with TRBJ1-5; D call uncertain. V lost 6 bases and J 7 bases, leaving 13 bases between the germline ends. The germline V gene has CDR1 MNHNS and CDR2 SASEGT. The CDR3 sequence is 13 residues long.

This chain joins TRBV20-1 and TRBJ2-5; tentative D call: TRBD2 (5 bases). Germline CDR1 and CDR2: DFQATT and SNEGSKA (reference sequence). Deletions cut 5 bases from V and 7 bases from J, with 17 bases between. The CDR3 sequence is 13 residues long. CDR3 DNA sequence: TGCAGTGCTGCCCTCTCCGGGGTCGGGACCCAGTACTTC. Protein: CSAALSGVGTQYF.

This clonotype was seen repeatedly, ten times or more. The gene calls are TRBV12-3 or TRBV12-4 and TRBJ1-6; D not certain. This CDR3 spans 15 amino acids. V was cut by 5 bases and J by 7 bases, with 15 bases left in between. In DNA, the CDR3 is TGTGCCAGCAGTCCGCGGATCGGGCCCAATTCACCCCTCCACTTT. Encoded protein: CASSPRIGPNSPLHF.

This clonotype has more than one count but fewer than ten. The chain couples TRBV29-1 to TRBJ2-7; 12 positions agree with TRBD1. The CDR3 is 14 amino acids. Germline assignment: CDR1 SQVTM and CDR2 ANQGSEA. Unmatched junction bases numbered 3, after V lost 1 base and J lost 5 bases. In DNA, the CDR3 is TGCAGCGTTGAAGGGGGGACAGGGGGCGACGAGCAGTACTTC. It encodes CSVEGGTGGDEQYF.

V is TRBV18 and J is TRBJ2-4; possible D gene TRBD1, 6 bases. The V and J ends lost 3 bases and 6 bases respectively, with 15 bases between them. The CDR3 sequence is 15 residues long. From germline, CDR1 is KGHSH and CDR2 LQKENI. The CDR3 protein is CASSPRTDRLNIQYF. The CDR3 bases are TGTGCCAGCTCACCCAGGACAGACCGACTAAACATTCAGTACTTC. Together with reference TRBV18 and TRBJ2-4, the CDR3 gives the full variable domain: NAGVMQNPRHLVRRRGQEARLRCSPMKGHSHVYWYRQLPEEGLKFMVYLQKENIIDESGMPKERFSAEFPKEGPSILRIQQVVRGDSAAYFCASSPRTDRLNIQYFGAGTRLSVL.

This clonotype was seen at least ten times. V and J are TRBV7-2 and TRBJ2-1; 14 bases map to TRBD2. Germline CDR1 SGHTA, CDR2 FQGNSA. Germline trimming cut 5 bases from V and 5 bases from J; bases unmatched to any gene: 8. CDR3 size: 17 residues. This CDR3 is CASSMTSGRAADNEQFF. CDR3 bases: TGTGCCAGCAGCATGACTAGCGGGAGGGCCGCTGACAATGAGCAGTTCTTC. Variable domain in full (rest from reference TRBV7-2 and TRBJ2-1): GAGVSQSPSNKVTEKGKDVELRCDPISGHTALYWYRQSLGQGLEFLIYFQGNSAPDKSGLPSDRFSAERTGGSVSTLTIQRTQQEDSAVYLCASSMTSGRAADNEQFFGPGTRLTVL.

This clonotype was observed at least ten times. CDR3 amino acids: CASSLALYTEAFF. The DNA of the CDR3 is TGTGCCAGCAGCTTAGCGCTGTACACTGAAGCTTTCTTT. The chain carries TRBV7-2 and TRBJ1-1; D gene ambiguous. CDR1 is SGHTA and CDR2 is FQGNSA in the germline V gene. CDR3 length: 13 residues. With 0 bases removed from V and 3 bases from J, the gap between germline ends came to 5 bases.